Presented here are 25 T cell receptor beta chains from one specimen sequenced in a study of blood T cell repertoires in COVID-19. Sequencing was performed with immunoSEQ multiplex PCR; in TCRdb, only in-frame clones are kept and a portion is missing. This sample has about 210,000 clones, with about 91% found just once. Sequencing was carried out using peripheral blood. These receptor sequences come from a man aged 30 to 45 with acute or convalescent COVID-19.

The genes are TRBV5-4 and TRBJ2-1; 11 bases are shared with TRBD2. J gave up 8 bases and V 4 bases, and 11 bases lay outside the gene matches. The CDR3 sequence is 16 residues long. Germline V gene data show CDR1 as SGHNT and CDR2 as YYREEE (reference sequence). The CDR3 here is CASSRVGLAEGDEQFF. CDR3 coding DNA: TGTGCCAGCAGCCGAGTGGGACTAGCGGAGGGGGATGAGCAGTTCTTC.

The chain is built from TRBV5-5 and TRBJ2-3; TRBD2 matches 8 bases. Germline-derived CDR1 and CDR2 are SGHKS and YYEKEE (reference sequence). CDR3 length: 16 amino acids. With V trimmed by 4 bases and J by 6 bases, 13 bases remained unmatched. CDR3: CASSGIAGLVGDTQYF. The CDR3 DNA reads TGTGCCAGCAGCGGAATAGCGGGACTGGTGGGGGATACGCAGTATTTT.

The V gene is TRBV29-1, the J gene TRBJ2-1; no definite D call. Germline V gene lookup returns CDR1 SQVTM and CDR2 ANQGSEA. Trimming cost V 5 bases and J 4 bases, with 12 bases left between them. The CDR3 is 13 residues long. CDR3 sequence reads: CSVKVAGYNEQFF. Written as DNA, the CDR3 is TGCAGCGTTAAGGTAGCCGGATACAATGAGCAGTTCTTC.

This clone was counted a single time. V usage is TRBV5-4 and J usage is TRBJ2-5; weak D call: TRBD1 (5 bases). V was clipped by 0 bases and J by 7 bases, with 13 bases between them. The CDR3 is 14 amino acids. The germline V gene has CDR1 SGHNT and CDR2 YYREEE (reference sequence). The CDR3 DNA follows: TGTGCCAGCAGCTTGGTATCCAGGGAAAGGACCCAGTACTTC. This translates into CASSLVSRERTQYF.

This sequence joins TRBV18 and TRBJ1-1, with D tentatively TRBD1 (6 bases). The CDR3 has 15 amino acids. V lost 0 bases and J 4 bases, leaving 12 bases between the germline ends. Germline assignment: CDR1 KGHSH and CDR2 LQKENI. The CDR3 reads CASSPPVEQGTEAFF. CDR3 DNA: TGTGCCAGCTCACCACCGGTAGAACAGGGCACTGAAGCTTTCTTT.

This chain joins TRBV7-9 and TRBJ1-1, with D hard to call. The ends were cut back, 5 bases at V and 4 bases at J, with 14 bases in the middle. The V gene's germline CDR1 is SEHNR and CDR2 FQNEAQ (reference sequence). CDR3 length equals 14 residues. CDR3 nucleotides: TGTGCCAGCAGCCCGAGGGCCAGCGGCACTGAAGCTTTCTTT. The encoded protein is CASSPRASGTEAFF.

The chain couples TRBV6-4 to TRBJ2-1; 10 nucleotides agree with TRBD2. CDR3 length: 14 amino acids. Looked up from germline, CDR1 is MRHNA and CDR2 is SNTAGT. J was trimmed by 8 bases and V by 3 bases; bases with no gene match: 4. CDR3 residues: CASSDSSGGDEQFF. CDR3 DNA: TGTGCCAGCAGTGATTCAAGCGGGGGGGATGAGCAGTTCTTC.

This clone appeared once. V and J are TRBV6-5 and TRBJ1-1; D is unclear. The CDR3 is 14 residues long. V lost 2 bases and J 2 bases, leaving 9 bases between the germline ends. CDR1 is MNHEY and CDR2 is SVGAGI in the germline V gene. This chain's CDR3 is CASSYTLSNTEAFF. In DNA form, the CDR3 reads TGTGCCAGCAGTTACACCCTTAGCAACACTGAAGCTTTCTTT.

The chain links TRBV25-1 to TRBJ2-5; weak D call: TRBD2 (6 bases). The CDR3 covers 15 residues. Trimming removed 6 bases from V and 2 bases from J, with 16 bases in between. Germline V CDR1 and CDR2: MGHDK, SYGVNS. The CDR3 nucleotides are TGTGCCAGCAGCGGTTGGATAGCGGATCAAGAGACCCAGTACTTC. It encodes CASSGWIADQETQYF.

This chain uses TRBV6-5 with TRBJ2-7, with 13 bases matching TRBD2. The ends lost 3 bases at V and 6 bases at J; junction bases unmatched: 5. Germline V gene data show CDR1 as MNHEY and CDR2 as SVGAGI. The CDR3 loop spans 15 amino acids. For the CDR3, the DNA is TGTGCCAGCAGTTATAGACTAGCGGGGGGCGGCGAGCAGTACTTC. This encodes CASSYRLAGGGEQYF.

J is TRBJ2-1 and V is TRBV7-8; tentative D call: TRBD2 (6 bases). The V gene's germline CDR1 is SGHVS and CDR2 FQNEAQ. The ends were cut back, 1 base at V and 6 bases at J, with 16 bases in the middle. CDR3 length: 16 residues. Here the CDR3 reads CASSLGAGSVGNEQFF. The CDR3 region has the DNA TGTGCCAGCAGCTTAGGGGCGGGATCGGTCGGCAATGAGCAGTTCTTC. Full variable domain (remainder filled in from reference TRBV7-8 and TRBJ2-1): GAGVSQSPRYKVAKRGQDVALRCDPISGHVSLFWYQQALGQGPEFLTYFQNEAQLDKSGLPSDRFFAERPEGSVSTLKIQRTQQEDSAVYLCASSLGAGSVGNEQFFGPGTRLTVL.

The chain recombines TRBV4-2 with TRBJ2-7; 7 bases align to TRBD1. J was trimmed by 3 bases and V by 4 bases; bases with no gene match: 12. From germline, CDR1 is LGHNA and CDR2 YNFKEQ. The CDR3 contains 16 residues. In DNA form, the CDR3 reads TGTGCCAGCAGCCGAGTCAACCGGGACAGCCGCTACGAGCAGTACTTC. This codes for CASSRVNRDSRYEQYF.

The chain recombines TRBV6-5 with TRBJ1-5, with a tentative D call TRBD1 (5 bases). V lost 2 bases, J lost 0 bases, and 8 bases lay in between. This CDR3 has 15 residues. Germline V gene sequence: CDR1 MNHEY, CDR2 SVGAGI. CDR3 coding DNA: TGTGCCAGCAGTTACAGGACACTTAGCAATCAGCCCCAGCATTTT. This sequence encodes CASSYRTLSNQPQHF.

This clone appeared once. The chain is built from TRBV5-1 and TRBJ2-6; 8 bases fit TRBD1. Per germline, CDR1 SGHRS and CDR2 YFSETQ. The CDR3 has 18 amino acids. With 4 bases clipped from V and 1 base from J, the junction kept 10 bases outside the gene matches. CDR3 sequence: CASSPGQGGGSGANVLTF. The CDR3 DNA follows: TGCGCCAGCAGCCCTGGACAGGGTGGGGGGTCTGGGGCCAACGTCCTGACTTTC.

The rearrangement uses TRBV18 and TRBJ1-3, with 10 nucleotides matching TRBD1. V lost 6 bases, J lost 1 base, and 12 bases stayed unmatched. The CDR3 runs 18 residues. Germline loops: CDR1 KGHSH, CDR2 LQKENI. CDR3 DNA sequence: TGTGCCAGCTCCCGAGACAGGGGGCGAATTCTGTCTGGAAACACCATATATTTT. It specifies CASSRDRGRILSGNTIYF.

This rearrangement joins TRBV6-6 to TRBJ1-5; TRBD1 aligns across 9 bases. The germline CDR1 and CDR2 sequences are MNHNY and SVGAGI (reference sequence). V gave up 6 bases and J gave up 2 bases; unmatched junction bases: 8. The CDR3 extends over 16 amino acids. The CDR3 spells CASRLTGGPGNQPQHF. CDR3 nucleotides: TGTGCCAGCAGGCTAACAGGGGGCCCGGGCAATCAGCCCCAGCATTTT.

This clone has a single count. J is TRBJ1-6 and V is TRBV5-5; 9 positions match TRBD1. There are 15 residues in the CDR3. Germline CDR1 and CDR2: SGHKS and YYEKEE (reference sequence). The V and J ends lost 5 bases and 6 bases, in that order; junction bases with no gene match: 6. The CDR3 reads CASSPTGQGNSPLHF. For the CDR3, the DNA is TGTGCCAGCAGTCCGACGGGACAGGGTAATTCACCCCTCCACTTT.

This rearrangement joins TRBV6-6 to TRBJ2-7, with D unresolved. This CDR3 has 13 amino acids. Germline V gene sequence: CDR1 MNHNY, CDR2 SVGAGI (reference sequence). Trimming took off 2 bases at V and 0 bases at J, with 5 bases between the two ends. The CDR3 sequence is CASSYAGSYEQYF. CDR3 in DNA: TGTGCCAGCAGTTACGCAGGCTCCTACGAGCAGTACTTC.

The CDR3, as DNA: TGTGCCAGCAGTTCCCCAACAGAACCCTCCTACGAGCAGTACTTC. Amino acid sequence: CASSSPTEPSYEQYF. The rearrangement joins TRBV27 to TRBJ2-7; D is uncertain. V lost 4 bases to trimming and J lost 0 bases, with 13 bases between them. Per the germline V gene, CDR1 is MNHEY and CDR2 is SMNVEV (reference sequence). The CDR3 runs 15 residues.

The V call is TRBV6-5, the J call TRBJ2-7, with D possibly TRBD2 on 6 matching bases. Trimming cost V 10 bases and J 0 bases, with 16 bases left between them. This CDR3 has 14 residues. Germline values: CDR1 MNHEY, CDR2 SVGAGI. CDR3 sequence reads: CATSVGGSSYEQYF. The CDR3 DNA reads as TGTGCCACCTCGGTCGGGGGTTCCTCCTACGAGCAGTACTTC.

The chain employs TRBV10-2 and TRBJ1-5, with D possibly TRBD1 on 5 matching bases. V lost 1 base to trimming and J lost 4 bases, with 8 bases between them. The germline V gene has CDR1 WSHSY and CDR2 SAAADI. The CDR3 is made up of 14 amino acids. CDR3 coding DNA: TGCGCCAGCAGTGAGTGGGGCAGAAATCAGCCCCAGCATTTT. It codes for CASSEWGRNQPQHF.

This clone has just one count. V usage is TRBV9 and J usage is TRBJ1-1; D is perhaps TRBD1 (5 bases). CDR1 is SGDLS, CDR2 YYNGEE, per germline. This CDR3 comprises 14 residues. With 0 bases removed from V and 5 bases from J, the gap between germline ends came to 11 bases. The CDR3 protein is CASSVGGVETEAFF. The DNA for the CDR3 is TGTGCCAGCAGCGTAGGGGGGGTGGAAACTGAAGCTTTCTTT.

V is TRBV18 and J is TRBJ1-6; maybe TRBD1 (5 bases). Germline V gene sequence: CDR1 KGHSH, CDR2 LQKENI. The CDR3 totals 13 residues. Deletions cut 4 bases from V and 12 bases from J, with 13 bases between. The CDR3 protein is CASSQSGKLPLHF. The DNA for the CDR3 is TGTGCCAGCTCACAATCAGGGAAATTACCCCTCCACTTT.

Only one count was recorded for this clone. This chain connects TRBV30 to TRBJ2-5, with a tentative D call TRBD2 (6 bases). Per the germline V gene, CDR1 is GTSNPN and CDR2 is SVGIG (reference sequence). V was pared by 0 bases and J by 5 bases, with 16 bases between. The CDR3 runs to 15 residues. In DNA form, the CDR3 reads TGTGCCTGGAGTGTAGGGACTCTCAAACGGGAGACCCAGTACTTC. Encoded protein: CAWSVGTLKRETQYF. Complete variable domain (other parts from reference TRBV30 and TRBJ2-5): SQTIHQWPATLVQPVGSPLSLECTVEGTSNPNLYWYRQAAGRGLQLLFYSVGIGQISSEVPQNLSASRPQDRQFILSSKKLLLSDSGFYLCAWSVGTLKRETQYFGPGTRLLVL.

This clone was seen just once. The rearrangement joins TRBV28 to TRBJ2-7; maybe TRBD2 (5 bases). The germline V and J ends were trimmed by 5 bases and 7 bases, with 18 bases remaining between them. The CDR3 has 14 residues. CDR1 and CDR2 (germline): MDHEN, SYDVKM. The CDR3 sequence: CASSTRGGPGEQYF. CDR3 bases: TGTGCCAGCAGTACTCGGGGTGGGCCGGGGGAGCAGTACTTC.